The rows below give T cell receptor beta chains drawn from one sample of a study of blood T cell repertoires in COVID-19. Assay: immunoSEQ multiplex PCR; the TCRdb copy retains only in-frame clones and omits some. The sample carries under 85,000 clones, 85% to 90% recorded once. Material for sequencing was peripheral blood. These TCRs come from an elderly man with acute or convalescent COVID-19. Both conserved end residues are trimmed from each CDR3.

v_call	j_call	cdr3_aa
TRBV3-1/TRBV3-2	TRBJ1-3	ASSLALSNTIY
TRBV3-1/TRBV3-2	TRBJ1-3	ASSQVDRGPGNTIY
TRBV7-2	TRBJ2-3	ASSLVAGVPTSTDTQY
TRBV10-3	TRBJ1-1	AISESRDRGTEAF
TRBV28	TRBJ2-1	ASRPRTGEHNEQF
TRBV7-8	TRBJ1-2	ASSLGARGNYGYT
TRBV7-9	TRBJ2-1	ASSSHGSSYNEQF
TRBV9	TRBJ2-3	ASSATPGLAGTDTQY
TRBV4-1	TRBJ2-5	ASSQGPTVQETQY
TRBV9	TRBJ1-2	ASSGEAGGGGGYT
TRBV19	TRBJ1-5	ASSGRDSLNQPQH
TRBV6-5	TRBJ2-7	ASSIAGREQY
TRBV6-5	TRBJ2-7	ASSYSRGPYEQY
TRBV28	TRBJ2-1	ASSSPPTSYEQF
TRBV9	TRBJ2-2	ASSGPRGNTGELF
TRBV28	TRBJ2-7	ASSPTGGLFHEQY
TRBV4-1	TRBJ1-2	ASSLTGQRYGYT
TRBV7-2	TRBJ1-5	ASSRTPNNQPQH
TRBV7-9	TRBJ1-4	ASSLGDRNEKLF
TRBV5-1	TRBJ2-1	ASSLDPSGRPNEQF
TRBV19	TRBJ1-5	ASSILGTGGGQPQH
TRBV2	TRBJ2-1	ASSERVAGANEQF